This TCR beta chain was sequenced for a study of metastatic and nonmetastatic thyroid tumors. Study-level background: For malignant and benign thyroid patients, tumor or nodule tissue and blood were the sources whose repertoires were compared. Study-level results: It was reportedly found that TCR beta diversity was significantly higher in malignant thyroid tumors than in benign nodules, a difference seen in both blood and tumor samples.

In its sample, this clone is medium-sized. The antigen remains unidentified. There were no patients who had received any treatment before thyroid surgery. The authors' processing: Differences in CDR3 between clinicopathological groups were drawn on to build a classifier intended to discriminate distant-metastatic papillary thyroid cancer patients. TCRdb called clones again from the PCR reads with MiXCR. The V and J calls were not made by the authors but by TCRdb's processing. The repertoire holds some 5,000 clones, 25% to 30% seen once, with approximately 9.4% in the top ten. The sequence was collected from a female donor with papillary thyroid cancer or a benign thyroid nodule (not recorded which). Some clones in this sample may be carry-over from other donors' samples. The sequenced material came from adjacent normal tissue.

The chain's CDR3 is CASSLGWRGNYGYTF. CDR3 nucleotides: TGTGCCAGCAGTTTGGGTTGGCGGGGGAACTATGGCTACACCTTC. J is TRBJ1-2 and V is TRBV7-9; tentatively, D is TRBD1 (5 bases). Germline CDR1 SEHNR, CDR2 FQNEAQ (reference sequence). The germline V and J ends were trimmed by 6 bases and 2 bases, with 16 bases remaining between them. There are 15 residues in the CDR3.